The rows below give T cell receptor beta chains drawn from one sample of a study of human T cells and chemical hapten exposure. TCRdb passed the RACE reads through MiXCR, listing each CDR3 protein once. The table lists fewer than 400,000 distinct CDR3 sequences, around 7% of them singletons. The sequencing used whole blood, collected in connection with sensitization to the hapten diphenylcyclopropenone (DPC). The receptor set was obtained from a woman aged 18-29 years with alopecia areata. Some clones in this sample may be carry-over from other donors' samples. Both conserved end residues are part of each CDR3. D genes are given only for firm matches. Clone size is shown for a subset of rows, as once, few, many or a class of expanded clone.

TRBV29-1,TRBJ2-5,TRBD2,many,TGCAGCGTCGCATACGGACTAGCGGGGGTGGAGACCCAGTACTTC,CSVAYGLAGVETQYF
TRBV6-6,TRBJ1-4,.,.,TGTGCCAGCAGTTGGGTTAATGAAAAACTGTTTTTT,CASSWVNEKLFF
TRBV6-6,TRBJ1-6,.,many,TGTGCCAGCAGCCCCCTGGAGGGGACCTCCTATAATTCACCCCTCCACTTT,CASSPLEGTSYNSPLHF
TRBV12-3/TRBV12-4,TRBJ1-1,.,.,TGTGCCAGCACCCTCGGGGGGACCAACACTGAAGCTTTCTTT,CASTLGGTNTEAFF
TRBV27,TRBJ2-7,.,many,TGTGCCAGCAGTTTCACGGGTGAGGGCTACGAGCAGTACTTC,CASSFTGEGYEQYF
TRBV6-6,TRBJ2-1,.,few,TGTGCCAGCAGTTACTCGACTTACAATGAGCAGTTCTTC,CASSYSTYNEQFF
TRBV10-3,TRBJ2-1,TRBD1,.,TGTGCCACGGGACAGCCCGAGTTATACAATGAGCAGTTCTTC,CATGQPELYNEQFF
TRBV5-1,TRBJ1-1,TRBD1,few,TGCGCCAGCAGCCTCACAGGGGGCATGGTCACTGAAGCTTTCTTT,CASSLTGGMVTEAFF
TRBV18,TRBJ2-6,.,many,TGTGCCAGCTCACCAAGGGACCCGGCCAACGTCCTGACTTTC,CASSPRDPANVLTF
TRBV24-1,TRBJ1-5,TRBD1,few,TGTGCCACCAGTGAGGGGGACAGAAATTACGCCCAGCATTTT,CATSEGDRNYAQHF
TRBV7-9,TRBJ1-1,.,.,TGTGCCAGCAGCCTTGTCCCGAAAGGGAACACTGAAGCTTTCTTT,CASSLVPKGNTEAFF
TRBV6-5,TRBJ2-5,TRBD2,.,TGTGCCAGCAGTAACGGGGGGGCCTCGAAGACCCAGTACTTC,CASSNGGASKTQYF
TRBV18,TRBJ1-5,.,.,TGTGCCAGCTCACGACTCAATAGCAATCAGCCCCAGCATTTT,CASSRLNSNQPQHF
TRBV5-1,TRBJ1-4,.,.,TGCGCCAGCAGCTTGGGGCTGCCTAATGAAAAACTGTTTTTT,CASSLGLPNEKLFF
TRBV15,TRBJ1-6,.,few,TGTGCCACCAGCAGAGATTGGGGACAAAATTCACCCCTCCACTTT,CATSRDWGQNSPLHF
TRBV28,TRBJ2-5,.,.,TGTGCCAGCAGTTCCGCCCTCGGGGAAACGAACTCAGAGACCCAGTACTTC,CASSSALGETNSETQYF
TRBV7-2,TRBJ2-5,TRBD1,many,TGTGCCAGCAGCTTAAGGGACAGTCAAGAGACCCAGTACTTC,CASSLRDSQETQYF
TRBV27,TRBJ1-3,TRBD1,many,TGTGCCAGCAGTCAGTACAGGGGGCGAACTGGAAACACCATATATTTT,CASSQYRGRTGNTIYF
TRBV7-2,TRBJ2-7,.,many,TGTGCCAGTGGACCCGACAGGTACGAGCAGTACTTC,CASGPDRYEQYF
TRBV27,TRBJ2-3,.,few,TGTGCCATGGGAAGCACAGATACGCAGTATTTT,CAMGSTDTQYF
TRBV5-1,TRBJ2-1,.,.,TGCGCCAGCAGCCCCCGAACCCTATTGAGTAGGACCTACAATGAGCAGTTCTTC,CASSPRTLLSRTYNEQFF
TRBV15,TRBJ2-5,.,few,TGTGCCACCAGCAGACGGGGGGCGCAAGAGACCCAGTACTTC,CATSRRGAQETQYF
TRBV29-1,TRBJ1-1,.,many,TGCAGCGTTGCAGGCCGGCTGTCGGGCACTGAAGCTTTCTTT,CSVAGRLSGTEAFF
TRBV12-3/TRBV12-4,TRBJ2-1,TRBD2,few,TGTGCCAGCAGTTTGGGGACTAGCGGGGCGGATGAGCAGTTCTTC,CASSLGTSGADEQFF
TRBV7-9,TRBJ2-4,.,.,TGTGCCAGCAGCTTAGGAGCCGATCTAGCCAAAAACATTCAGTACTTC,CASSLGADLAKNIQYF
TRBV6-4,TRBJ2-1,.,few,TGTGCCAGCAGTGACTCCCCCGGCGCCGGGGTCTTCTTGCAGTTCTTC,CASSDSPGAGVFLQFF
TRBV3-1,TRBJ1-5,.,.,TGTGCCAGCAGCCAAGATGCCGGGGATAGCAATCAGCCCCAGCATTTT,CASSQDAGDSNQPQHF
TRBV28,TRBJ1-6,TRBD1,many,TGTGCCAGCAAACCGGGACAGGGTTCACCCCTCCACTTT,CASKPGQGSPLHF
TRBV5-1,TRBJ1-6,TRBD1,few,TGCGCCAGCAGCTTCCCGGGACAGGTCAATTCACCCCTCCACTTT,CASSFPGQVNSPLHF
TRBV4-3,TRBJ2-5,.,few,TGCGCCAGCAGCCCAACTTACAAAGGGGGTCGCGAGACCCAGTACTTC,CASSPTYKGGRETQYF
TRBV7-2,TRBJ2-3,TRBD2,many,TGTGCCAGCAGCTTAACTAGCGGGGGGGCGAGAGATACGCAGTATTTT,CASSLTSGGARDTQYF
TRBV6-6,TRBJ1-2,.,many,TGTGCCAGCAGGCGCCGGGAAGTTGAAGGCTACACCTTC,CASRRREVEGYTF
TRBV5-1,TRBJ2-5,TRBD2,many,TGCGCCAGCAGCTTGGGGACTAGCGGGGGGAACCCCCAAGAGACCCAGTACTTC,CASSLGTSGGNPQETQYF
TRBV7-8,TRBJ2-5,.,few,TGTGCCAGCAGCTCCCCCGGGACGGAGGGGGAGACCCAGTACTTC,CASSSPGTEGETQYF
TRBV20-1,TRBJ1-2,.,few,TGCAGTGCTAGAGACCTCTTTGAGGGGGAGGGGGCTAACTATGGCTACACCTTC,CSARDLFEGEGANYGYTF
TRBV7-2,TRBJ2-3,TRBD2,few,TGTGCCAGCAGCCTTTGGACTAGCGGGCCCACCACAACTTTT,CASSLWTSGPTTTF
TRBV10-3,TRBJ2-7,.,many,TGTGCCATCAGTGGCGGGACAGAGTACGAGCAGTACTTC,CAISGGTEYEQYF
TRBV3-1,TRBJ1-3,.,few,TGTGCCAGCAGCCAAGCCCCCGCGTCTGGAAACACCATATATTTT,CASSQAPASGNTIYF
TRBV24-1,TRBJ2-1,.,few,TGTGCCACCAGTGATTTGGGAAGGGGCCATGAGCAGTTCTTC,CATSDLGRGHEQFF
TRBV6-2/TRBV6-3,TRBJ1-5,TRBD1,many,TGTGCCAGCAGTTTGACAGGGGGTTCCCAGCCCCAGCATTTT,CASSLTGGSQPQHF
TRBV2,TRBJ1-1,.,.,TGTGCCAGCGGGACGGATGAGGGGGTCGGAGCTTTCTTT,CASGTDEGVGAFF
TRBV12-3/TRBV12-4,TRBJ1-1,.,.,TGTGCCAGCAGTTTTATCAGGGGATTAAACACTGAAGCTTTCTTT,CASSFIRGLNTEAFF
TRBV20-1,TRBJ2-1,TRBD2,few,TGCAGTGCTACCTCAGGGGAGCGGGGGGGCAACCTCTATGAGCAGTTCTTC,CSATSGERGGNLYEQFF
TRBV4-2,TRBJ1-1,.,many,TGTGCCAGCAGCCAAGATACCGCCACTGAAGCTTTCTTT,CASSQDTATEAFF
TRBV29-1,TRBJ1-1,TRBD1,.,TGCAGCGTCCACGGGGACAGTTTGAACACTGAAGCTTTCTTT,CSVHGDSLNTEAFF
TRBV28,TRBJ1-5,.,many,TGTGCCAGCAGTTTAGCCGGGGGCAGCAATCAGCCCCAGCATTTT,CASSLAGGSNQPQHF
TRBV14,TRBJ1-2,.,.,TGTGCCAGCAGCCTCCGTACAGGAGGTGGTGGCTACACCTTC,CASSLRTGGGGYTF
TRBV10-3,TRBJ2-7,TRBD1,few,TGTGCCATCAGTGAGTCTGGACAGGGTGCACGCGAGCAGTACTTC,CAISESGQGAREQYF
TRBV6-4,TRBJ2-3,TRBD1,once,TGTGCCAGCAGGGCACAGGGGGGAAGCGATACGCAGTATTTT,CASRAQGGSDTQYF
TRBV6-5,TRBJ1-1,.,.,TGTGCCAGCAGTTACTCGACGGGGCACACTGAAGCTTTCTTT,CASSYSTGHTEAFF
TRBV24-1,TRBJ2-3,TRBD1,few,TGTGCCACCAGTGAATCTCGGACAGGGGGAGATACGCAGTATTTT,CATSESRTGGDTQYF
TRBV5-5,TRBJ2-6,.,few,TGTGCCAGCAGCCTCTTACAGGGATCTGGGGCCAACGTCCTGACTTTC,CASSLLQGSGANVLTF
TRBV7-2,TRBJ2-1,.,.,TGTGCCAGCAGCTTAGGGCAGGGGAAGTACAATGAGCAGTTCTTC,CASSLGQGKYNEQFF
TRBV6-6,TRBJ2-3,.,.,TGTGCCAGCAGTTACTCGCTTTTCGGACAGACTGGCACAGATACGCAGTATTTT,CASSYSLFGQTGTDTQYF